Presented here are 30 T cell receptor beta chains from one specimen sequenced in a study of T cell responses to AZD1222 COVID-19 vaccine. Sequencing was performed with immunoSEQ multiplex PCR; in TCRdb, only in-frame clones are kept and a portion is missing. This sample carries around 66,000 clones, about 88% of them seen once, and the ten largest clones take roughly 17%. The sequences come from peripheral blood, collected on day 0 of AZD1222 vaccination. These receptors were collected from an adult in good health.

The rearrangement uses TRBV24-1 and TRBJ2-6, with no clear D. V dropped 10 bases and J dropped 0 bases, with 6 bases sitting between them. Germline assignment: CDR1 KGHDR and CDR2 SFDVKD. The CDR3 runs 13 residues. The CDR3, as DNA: TGTGCCACAGGAACCTCTGGGGCCAACGTCCTGACTTTC. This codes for CATGTSGANVLTF.

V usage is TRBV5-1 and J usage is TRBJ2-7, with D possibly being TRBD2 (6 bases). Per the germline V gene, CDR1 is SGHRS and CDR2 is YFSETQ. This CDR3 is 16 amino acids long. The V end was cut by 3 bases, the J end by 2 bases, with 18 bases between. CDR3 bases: TGCGCCAGCAGCTCCGCAGTTGTGGGGGGTCCCTACGAGCAGTACTTC. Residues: CASSSAVVGGPYEQYF.

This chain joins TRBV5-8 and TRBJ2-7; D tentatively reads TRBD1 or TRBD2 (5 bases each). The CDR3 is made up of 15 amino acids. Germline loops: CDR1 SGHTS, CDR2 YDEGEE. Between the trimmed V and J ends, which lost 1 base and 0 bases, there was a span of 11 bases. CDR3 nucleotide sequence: TGTGCCAGCAGCTTGTCCGGGACCGACTCCTACGAGCAGTACTTC. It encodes CASSLSGTDSYEQYF.

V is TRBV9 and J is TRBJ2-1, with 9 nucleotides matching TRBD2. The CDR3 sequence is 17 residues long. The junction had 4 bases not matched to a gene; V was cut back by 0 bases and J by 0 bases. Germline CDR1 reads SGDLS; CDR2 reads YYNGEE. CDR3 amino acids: CASSVGGGRVSYNEQFF. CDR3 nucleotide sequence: TGTGCCAGCAGCGTAGGTGGCGGGAGGGTCTCCTACAATGAGCAGTTCTTC.

CDR3 in DNA: TGTGCCAGCAGCGTGAGCCAGCGGGGGGCCACAGATACGCAGTATTTT. Protein sequence: CASSVSQRGATDTQYF. This chain connects TRBV9 to TRBJ2-3, with 9 positions matching TRBD2. Germline loops: CDR1 SGDLS, CDR2 YYNGEE. There are 16 residues in the CDR3. The V gene end was trimmed by 2 bases and the J gene end by 2 bases; junction bases not matched to a gene: 6.

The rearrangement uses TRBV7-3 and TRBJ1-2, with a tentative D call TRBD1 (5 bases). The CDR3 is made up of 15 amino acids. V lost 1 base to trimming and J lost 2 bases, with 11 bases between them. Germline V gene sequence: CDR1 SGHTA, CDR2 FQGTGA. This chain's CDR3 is CASSLSSGENYGYTF. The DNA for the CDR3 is TGTGCCAGCAGCTTAAGTTCGGGGGAAAACTATGGCTACACCTTC.

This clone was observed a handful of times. The chain's CDR3 is CATDALDRGGQPQHF. CDR3 nucleotides: TGTGCCACCGACGCACTTGACAGGGGAGGGCAGCCCCAGCATTTT. The gene calls are TRBV19 and TRBJ1-5; TRBD1 matches at 8 bases. This CDR3 region has 15 residues. V shed 10 bases and J 7 bases; nucleotides not matched to a gene: 15. Germline V gene data show CDR1 as LNHDA and CDR2 as SQIVND (reference sequence).

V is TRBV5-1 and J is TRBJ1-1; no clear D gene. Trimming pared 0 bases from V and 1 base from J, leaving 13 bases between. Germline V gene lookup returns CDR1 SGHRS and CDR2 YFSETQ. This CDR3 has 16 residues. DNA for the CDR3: TGCGCCAGCAGCTTGGATGGATCAGGAACGAACACTGAAGCTTTCTTT. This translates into CASSLDGSGTNTEAFF.

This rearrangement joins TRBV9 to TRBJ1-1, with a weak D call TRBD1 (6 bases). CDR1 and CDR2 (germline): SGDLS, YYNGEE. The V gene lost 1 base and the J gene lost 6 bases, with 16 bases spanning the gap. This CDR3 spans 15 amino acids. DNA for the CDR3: TGTGCCAGCAGCGTAAGGGCCGACAGGTCTGCTGAAGCTTTCTTT. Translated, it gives CASSVRADRSAEAFF.

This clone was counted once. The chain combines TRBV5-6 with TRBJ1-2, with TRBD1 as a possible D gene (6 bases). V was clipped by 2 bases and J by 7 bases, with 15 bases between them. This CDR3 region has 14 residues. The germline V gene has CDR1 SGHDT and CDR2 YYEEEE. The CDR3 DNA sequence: TGTGCCAGCAGCTTACAGGGTCGCGACGTTGGCTACACCTTC. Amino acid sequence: CASSLQGRDVGYTF.

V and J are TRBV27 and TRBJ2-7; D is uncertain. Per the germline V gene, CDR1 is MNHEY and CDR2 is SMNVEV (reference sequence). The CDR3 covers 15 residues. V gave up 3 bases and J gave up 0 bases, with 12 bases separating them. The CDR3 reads CASSFSGLSSYEQYF. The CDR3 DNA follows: TGTGCCAGCAGTTTCTCAGGATTGAGCTCCTACGAGCAGTACTTC.

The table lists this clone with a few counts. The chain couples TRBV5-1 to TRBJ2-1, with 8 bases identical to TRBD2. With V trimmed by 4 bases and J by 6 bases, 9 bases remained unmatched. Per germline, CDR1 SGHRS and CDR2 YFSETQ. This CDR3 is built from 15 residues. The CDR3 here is CASSVVSAGGNEQFF. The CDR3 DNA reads TGCGCCAGCAGCGTTGTCTCGGCGGGAGGCAATGAGCAGTTCTTC.

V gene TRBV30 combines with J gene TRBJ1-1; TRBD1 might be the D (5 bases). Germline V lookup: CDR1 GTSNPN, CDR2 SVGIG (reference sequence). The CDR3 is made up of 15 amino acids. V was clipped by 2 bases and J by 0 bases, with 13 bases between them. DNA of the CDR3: TGTGCCTGGAGTATGACAGCTTTTATGAACACTGAAGCTTTCTTT. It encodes CAWSMTAFMNTEAFF.

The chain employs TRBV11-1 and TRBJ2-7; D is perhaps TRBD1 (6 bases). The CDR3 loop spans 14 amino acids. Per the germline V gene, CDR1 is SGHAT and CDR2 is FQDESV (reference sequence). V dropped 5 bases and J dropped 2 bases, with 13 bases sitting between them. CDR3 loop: CASSPRGQTYEQYF. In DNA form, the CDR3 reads TGTGCCAGCAGCCCACGTGGACAGACCTACGAGCAGTACTTC.

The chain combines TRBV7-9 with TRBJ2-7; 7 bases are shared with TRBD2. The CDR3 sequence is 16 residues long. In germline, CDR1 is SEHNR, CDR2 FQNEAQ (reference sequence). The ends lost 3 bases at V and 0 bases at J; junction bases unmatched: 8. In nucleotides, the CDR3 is TGTGCCAGCAGCTTTCCCCTAGCGGAAAGCTCCTACGAGCAGTACTTC. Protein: CASSFPLAESSYEQYF.

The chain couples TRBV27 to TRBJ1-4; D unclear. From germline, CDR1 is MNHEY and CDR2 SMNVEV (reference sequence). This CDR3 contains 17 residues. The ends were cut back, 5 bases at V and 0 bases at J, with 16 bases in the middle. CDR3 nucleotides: TGTGCCAGCAGTCCCGGGATAGGGAAAGCAACTAATGAAAAACTGTTTTTT. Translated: CASSPGIGKATNEKLFF. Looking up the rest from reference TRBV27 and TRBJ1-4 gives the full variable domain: EAQVTQNPRYLITVTGKKLTVTCSQNMNHEYMSWYRQDPGLGLRQIYYSMNVEVTDKGDVPEGYKVSRKEKRNFPLILESPSPNQTSLYFCASSPGIGKATNEKLFFGSGTQLSVL.

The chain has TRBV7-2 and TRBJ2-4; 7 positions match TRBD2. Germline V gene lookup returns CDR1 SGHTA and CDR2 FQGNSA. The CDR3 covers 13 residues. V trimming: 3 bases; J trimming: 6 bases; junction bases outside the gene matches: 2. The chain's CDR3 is CASSFLAGNIQYF. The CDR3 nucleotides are TGTGCCAGCAGCTTTTTAGCGGGAAACATTCAGTACTTC.

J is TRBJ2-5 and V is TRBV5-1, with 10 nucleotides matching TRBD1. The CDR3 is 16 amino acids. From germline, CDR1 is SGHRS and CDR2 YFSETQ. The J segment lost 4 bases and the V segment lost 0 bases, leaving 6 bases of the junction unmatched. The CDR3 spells CASSLEGTGDVETQYF. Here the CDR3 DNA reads TGCGCCAGCAGCTTGGAAGGGACAGGGGACGTAGAGACCCAGTACTTC.

The CDR3 sequence: CATSSPGTVGNQPQHF. CDR3 nucleotides: TGTGCCACCAGCAGCCCAGGGACAGTAGGCAATCAGCCCCAGCATTTT. The chain uses TRBV15 and TRBJ1-5; 7 bases match TRBD1. V gave up 3 bases and J gave up 2 bases; unmatched junction bases: 7. Germline V gene lookup returns CDR1 LNHNV and CDR2 YYDKDF (reference sequence). CDR3 length: 16 residues.

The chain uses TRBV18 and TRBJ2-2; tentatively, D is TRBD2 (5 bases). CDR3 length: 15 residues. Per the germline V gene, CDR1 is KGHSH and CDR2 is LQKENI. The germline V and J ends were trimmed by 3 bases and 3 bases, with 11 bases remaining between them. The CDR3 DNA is TGTGCCAGCTCACCCTTAGCGCCTGACACCGGGGAGCTGTTTTTT. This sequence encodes CASSPLAPDTGELFF.

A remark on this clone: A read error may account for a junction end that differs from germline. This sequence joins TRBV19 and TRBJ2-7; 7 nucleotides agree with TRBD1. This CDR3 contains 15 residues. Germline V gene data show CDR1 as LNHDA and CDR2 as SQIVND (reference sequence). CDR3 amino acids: CASSLDRDVTYEQYF. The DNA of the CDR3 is TGTGCCAGTAGTCTAGACAGGGACGTCACCTACGAGCAGTACTTC. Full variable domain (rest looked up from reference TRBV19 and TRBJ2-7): DGGITQSPKYLFRKEGQNVTLSCEQNLNHDAMYWYRQDPGQGLRLIYYSQIVNDFQKGDIAEGYSVSREKKESFPLTVTSAQKNPTAFYLCASSLDRDVTYEQYFGPGTRLTVT.

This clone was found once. The CDR3 loop reads CASNPRDGPYYEQYF. In DNA form, the CDR3 reads TGTGCCAGCAACCCTCGGGACGGGCCCTACTACGAGCAGTACTTC. This chain links TRBV2 with TRBJ2-7; either TRBD1 or TRBD2 may fit D (5 bases each). Germline values: CDR1 SNHLY, CDR2 FYNNEI. V lost 7 bases and J 3 bases, leaving 19 bases between the germline ends. The CDR3 contains 15 residues.

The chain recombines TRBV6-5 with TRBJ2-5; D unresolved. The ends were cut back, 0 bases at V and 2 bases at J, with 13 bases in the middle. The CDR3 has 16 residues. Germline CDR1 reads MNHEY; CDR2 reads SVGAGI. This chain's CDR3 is CASSYSKQPPQETQYF. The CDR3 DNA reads TGTGCCAGCAGTTACTCGAAACAGCCTCCTCAAGAGACCCAGTACTTC.

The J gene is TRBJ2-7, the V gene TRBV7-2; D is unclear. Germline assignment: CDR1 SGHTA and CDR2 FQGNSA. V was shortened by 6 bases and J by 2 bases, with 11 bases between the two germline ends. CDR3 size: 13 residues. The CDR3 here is CASRSGRAYEQYF. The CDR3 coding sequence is TGTGCCAGCAGATCAGGACGTGCCTACGAGCAGTACTTC. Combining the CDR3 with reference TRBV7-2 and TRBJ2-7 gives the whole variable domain GAGVSQSPSNKVTEKGKDVELRCDPISGHTALYWYRQSLGQGLEFLIYFQGNSAPDKSGLPSDRFSAERTGGSVSTLTIQRTQQEDSAVYLCASRSGRAYEQYFGPGTRLTVT.

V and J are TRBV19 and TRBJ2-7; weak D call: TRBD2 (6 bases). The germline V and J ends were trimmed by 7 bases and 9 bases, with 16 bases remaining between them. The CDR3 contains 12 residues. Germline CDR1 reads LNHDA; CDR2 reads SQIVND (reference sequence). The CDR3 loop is CASIGEDRGQYF. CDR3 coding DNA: TGTGCCAGTATCGGGGAGGACCGGGGGCAGTACTTC.

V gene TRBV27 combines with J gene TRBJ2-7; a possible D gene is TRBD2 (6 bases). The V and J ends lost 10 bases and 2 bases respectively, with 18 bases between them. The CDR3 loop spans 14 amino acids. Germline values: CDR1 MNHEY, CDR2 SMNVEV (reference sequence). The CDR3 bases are TGTGCCACCCGCATGGGTAGCGGCACCTACGAGCAGTACTTC. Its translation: CATRMGSGTYEQYF.

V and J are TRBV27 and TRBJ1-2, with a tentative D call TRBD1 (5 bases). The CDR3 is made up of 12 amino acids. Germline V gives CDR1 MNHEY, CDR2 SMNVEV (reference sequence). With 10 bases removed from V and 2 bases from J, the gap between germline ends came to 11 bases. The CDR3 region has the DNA TGTGCCATCGGACACCCCAACTATGGCTACACCTTC. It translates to CAIGHPNYGYTF.

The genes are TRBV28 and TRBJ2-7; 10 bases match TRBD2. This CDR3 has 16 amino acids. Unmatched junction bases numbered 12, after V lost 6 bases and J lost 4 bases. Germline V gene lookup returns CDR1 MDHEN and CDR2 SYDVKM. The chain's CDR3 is CASRSTLAGVDYEQYF. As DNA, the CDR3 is TGTGCCAGCAGATCTACCCTAGCGGGAGTCGATTACGAGCAGTACTTC.

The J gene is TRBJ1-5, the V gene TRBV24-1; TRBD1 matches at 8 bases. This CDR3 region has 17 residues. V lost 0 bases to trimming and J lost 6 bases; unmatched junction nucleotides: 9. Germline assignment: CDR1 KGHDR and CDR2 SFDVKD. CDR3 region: CATSDLRTGTDGQPQHF. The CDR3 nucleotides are TGTGCCACCAGTGATTTGAGGACAGGGACCGACGGTCAGCCCCAGCATTTT.

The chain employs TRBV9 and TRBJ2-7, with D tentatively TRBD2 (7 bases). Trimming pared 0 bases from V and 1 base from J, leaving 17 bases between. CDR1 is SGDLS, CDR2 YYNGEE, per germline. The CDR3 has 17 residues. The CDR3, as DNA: TGTGCCAGCAGCGTAGCTCGGGGAGGGCAGGGGTCCTACGAGCAGTACTTC. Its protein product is CASSVARGGQGSYEQYF.